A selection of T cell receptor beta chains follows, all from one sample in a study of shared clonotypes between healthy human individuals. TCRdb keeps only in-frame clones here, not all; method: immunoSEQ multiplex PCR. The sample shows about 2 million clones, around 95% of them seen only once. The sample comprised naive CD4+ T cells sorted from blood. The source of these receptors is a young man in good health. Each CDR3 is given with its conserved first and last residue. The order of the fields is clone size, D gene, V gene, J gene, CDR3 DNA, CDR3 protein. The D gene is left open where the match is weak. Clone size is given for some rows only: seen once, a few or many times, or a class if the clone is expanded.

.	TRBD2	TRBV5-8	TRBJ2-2	TGTGCCAGCAGCTTGGTCGCTAGCGGGATAAACACCGGGGAGCTGTTTTTT	CASSLVASGINTGELFF
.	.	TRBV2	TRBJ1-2	TGTGCCAGCAGTGATCAGAAGAACTATGGCTACACCTTC	CASSDQKNYGYTF
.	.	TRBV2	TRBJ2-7	TGTGCCAGCAGTATGGGCGCTCAGGGGCAGTACTTC	CASSMGAQGQYF
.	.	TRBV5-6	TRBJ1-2	TGTGCCAGCAGCTTGGACTCTTCCTGGGGGTACTATGGCTACACCTTC	CASSLDSSWGYYGYTF
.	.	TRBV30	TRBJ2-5	TGTGCCTGGAGTGTATGGACCTCCGGAGGGGAGACCCAGTACTTC	CAWSVWTSGGETQYF
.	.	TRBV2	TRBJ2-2	TGTGCCAGCAGTGCGCAGCGCACCGGGGAGCTGTTTTTT	CASSAQRTGELFF
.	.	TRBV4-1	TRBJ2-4	TGCGCCAGCAGCCAAGATTCGGCCAGGCCTAGTTGGAACATTCAGTACTTC	CASSQDSARPSWNIQYF
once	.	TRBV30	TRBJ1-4	TGTGCCTGGAGTGTACCCAGAAAAGAAAAACTGTTTTTT	CAWSVPRKEKLFF
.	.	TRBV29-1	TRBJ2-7	TGCAGCGTCCGTCGGGACAACTACGAGCAGTACTTC	CSVRRDNYEQYF
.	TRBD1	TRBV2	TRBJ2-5	TGTGCCAGCAGTCAGAGGACAGGGGGCAACCGAAGGGAGACCCAGTACTTC	CASSQRTGGNRRETQYF
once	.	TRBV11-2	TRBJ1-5	TGTGCCAGCAGCTCCCAGGGCAGTGGTCAGCCCCAGCATTTT	CASSSQGSGQPQHF
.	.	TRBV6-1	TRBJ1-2	TGTGCCAGCAGTGAAGCTCTAATCTGCACCTTC	CASSEALICTF
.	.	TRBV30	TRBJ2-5	TGTGCCTGGAGTGGCCGGGGACAAGAGACCCAGTACTTC	CAWSGRGQETQYF
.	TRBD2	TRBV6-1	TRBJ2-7	TGTGCCAGCAATCTAGCGGGAGGGCCCGACGAGCAGTACTTC	CASNLAGGPDEQYF
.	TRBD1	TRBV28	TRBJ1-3	TGTGCCAGCAGTTTTAGACAGGGGGCAAGTGGAAACACCATATATTTT	CASSFRQGASGNTIYF
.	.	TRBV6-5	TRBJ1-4	TGTGCCAGCAGTTACTCAGGACGTAATGAAAAACTGTTTTTT	CASSYSGRNEKLFF
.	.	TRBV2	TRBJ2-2	TGTGCCAGCAGAAAGATTGCGAACACCGGGGAGCTGTTTTTT	CASRKIANTGELFF
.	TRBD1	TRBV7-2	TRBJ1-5	TGTGCCAGCAGCCTCGCCACAGGGGGCATTCAGCCCCAGCATTTT	CASSLATGGIQPQHF
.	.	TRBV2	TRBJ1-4	TGTGCCAGCAGTCCCCTAGCAACTAATGAAAAACTGTTTTTT	CASSPLATNEKLFF
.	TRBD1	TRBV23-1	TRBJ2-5	TGCGCCAGCAGTCTTTCGAGACAGGGGGTCCAAGAGACCCAGTACTTC	CASSLSRQGVQETQYF
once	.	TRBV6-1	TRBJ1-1	TGTGCCAGCATCTTAAAGTGGGAAAACACTGAAGCTTTCTTT	CASILKWENTEAFF
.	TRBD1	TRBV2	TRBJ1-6	TGTGCCAGCAGTCCACCGGGACAGGGATTTCAGGCCCTCCACTTT	CASSPPGQGFQALHF
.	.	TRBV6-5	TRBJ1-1	TGTGCCAGCAGCCCAAGGCGACCGGGGGGCACTGAAGCTTTCTTT	CASSPRRPGGTEAFF
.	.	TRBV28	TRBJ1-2	TGTGCCAGCAGTTTAGGACCTAACTATGGCTACACCTTC	CASSLGPNYGYTF